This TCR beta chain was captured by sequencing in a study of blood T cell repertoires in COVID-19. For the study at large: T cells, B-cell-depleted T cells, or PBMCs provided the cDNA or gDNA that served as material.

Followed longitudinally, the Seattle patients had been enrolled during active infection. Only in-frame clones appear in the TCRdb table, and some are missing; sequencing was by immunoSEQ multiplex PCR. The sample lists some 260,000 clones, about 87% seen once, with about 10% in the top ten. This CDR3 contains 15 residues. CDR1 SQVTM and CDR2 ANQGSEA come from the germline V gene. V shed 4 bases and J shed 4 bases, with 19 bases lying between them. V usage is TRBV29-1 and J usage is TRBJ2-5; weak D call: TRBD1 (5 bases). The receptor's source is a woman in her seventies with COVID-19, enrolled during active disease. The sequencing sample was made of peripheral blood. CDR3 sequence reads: CSVAPAGAFGETQYF. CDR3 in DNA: TGCAGCGTTGCCCCCGCTGGGGCATTCGGAGAGACCCAGTACTTC.